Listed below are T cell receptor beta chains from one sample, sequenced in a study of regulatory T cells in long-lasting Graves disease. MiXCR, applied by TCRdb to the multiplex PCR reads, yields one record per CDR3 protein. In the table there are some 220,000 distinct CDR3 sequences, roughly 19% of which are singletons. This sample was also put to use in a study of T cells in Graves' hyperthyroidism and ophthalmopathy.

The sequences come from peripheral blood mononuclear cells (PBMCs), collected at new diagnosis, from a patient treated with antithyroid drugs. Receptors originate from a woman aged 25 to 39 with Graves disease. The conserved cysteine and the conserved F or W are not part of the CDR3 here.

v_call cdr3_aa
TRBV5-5 ASSRAGTMNEQF
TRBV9 ASSPGLLSTDTQY
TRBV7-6 ASSNSESPGTSGGSFSYEQY
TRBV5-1 ASSLAKTGARSGQY
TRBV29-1 SVEADGGTIY
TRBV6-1 ASSEFLWENTEAF
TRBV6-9 ASSYSRGAYSNQPQH
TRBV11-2 ASSSSIVGQGANQPQH
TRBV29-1 SVEVVDSPSRGEQY
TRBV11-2 ASSSLPGQGTSGANVLT
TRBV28 ASSPPGQSSYNEQF
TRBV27 ASSFRGLENIQY
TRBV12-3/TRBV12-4 ASKGRGAAF
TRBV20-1 SARDRLAGTQETQY
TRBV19 ASSWDRVVGELF
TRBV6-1 ASSVGRGRG
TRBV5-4 ASSPGLAGVRARETQY
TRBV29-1 SLANTIQETQY
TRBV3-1 ASSQGGISNQETQY
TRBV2 ATQPGSGRASYNEQF
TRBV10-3 AIRGTGWDPEAF
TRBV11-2 ASSLGLATEQY
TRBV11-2 ASSVGGRLYGYT
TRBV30 AWSPGGNSPLH
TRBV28 ASGGPQYQETQY
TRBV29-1 SGGRSGVGEQF
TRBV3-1 ASSGTHYGYT
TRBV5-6 ASSPYGTVTYGYT
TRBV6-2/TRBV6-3 ASTGVNLRDEQF
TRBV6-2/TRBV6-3 ASSYRQPGGETQY
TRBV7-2 ASSLVTGTEAF
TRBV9 ASSNRVADTQY
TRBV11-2 ASSPLADTQY
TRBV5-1 ASSSLGGPYEQY
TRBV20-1 SARRTSGLYEQY
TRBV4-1 ASSPGQGRTDTQY
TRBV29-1 SVGRDSYEQY
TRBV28 ASLQGNEQF
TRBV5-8 ASSRAGMVQPQH
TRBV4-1 ASGQEKAVNTEAF
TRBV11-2 ASSPSLSGSSTDTQY
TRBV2 ASSERTGQYCNEQF
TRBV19 ASSEHAYNEQF
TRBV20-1 SARVPGSYEQY
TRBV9 ASSVDHGGTEAF
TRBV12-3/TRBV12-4 ASSAYRVATNEKLF
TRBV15 ATSRVSGLGAETQY
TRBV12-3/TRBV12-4 ASSPHYTEAF
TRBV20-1 SARRRTSDYNEQF
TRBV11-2 ASSLSGSSLYEQY